This TCR beta chain is drawn from a study of cytomegalovirus exposure and HLA in healthy donors. Study-wide points: Follow-up analysis seemed to connect common viral pathogens with several of the most significant clusters identified. There were 150 or so TCR beta chains listed as cytomegalovirus-associated.

The PCR had 60 Vbeta and 13 Jbeta primers. The assay was immunoSEQ multiplex PCR, and TCRdb's table has in-frame clones only and misses some. Of about 100,000 clones in the sample, around 85% were seen once. Trimming stripped 4 bases from V and 6 bases from J, with 14 bases between. From germline, CDR1 is SGHTS and CDR2 YDEGEE. The CDR3 loop spans 13 amino acids. To note about this clone: What it binds is unknown.

All donors participated as healthy donors of bone marrow. The TCR sequence derives from a man aged 25 to 40 in good health and CMV-seronegative. The sample comprised PBMCs. The gene calls are TRBV5-8 and TRBJ2-7; D unclear. The DNA of the CDR3 is TGTGCCAGCAGCGTACACGAAGCGCTCGAGCAGTACTTC. This sequence encodes CASSVHEALEQYF.